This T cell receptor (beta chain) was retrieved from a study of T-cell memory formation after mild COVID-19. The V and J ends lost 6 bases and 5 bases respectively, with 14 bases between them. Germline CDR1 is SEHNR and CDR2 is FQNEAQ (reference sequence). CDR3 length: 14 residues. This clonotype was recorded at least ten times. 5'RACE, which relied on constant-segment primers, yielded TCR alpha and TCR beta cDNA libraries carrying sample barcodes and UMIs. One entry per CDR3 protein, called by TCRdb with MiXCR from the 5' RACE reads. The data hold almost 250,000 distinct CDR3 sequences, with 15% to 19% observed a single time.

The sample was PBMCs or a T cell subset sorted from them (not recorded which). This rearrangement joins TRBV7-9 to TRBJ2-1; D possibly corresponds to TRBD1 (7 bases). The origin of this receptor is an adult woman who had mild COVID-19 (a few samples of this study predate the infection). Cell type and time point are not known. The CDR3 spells CASRAGTANNEQFF. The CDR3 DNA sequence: TGTGCCAGCAGGGCGGGGACAGCTAACAATGAGCAGTTCTTC.